This T cell receptor (beta chain) stems from a study of cytomegalovirus exposure and HLA in healthy donors. The PCR used 60 Vbeta and 13 Jbeta primers. Assay: immunoSEQ multiplex PCR; the TCRdb copy retains only in-frame clones and omits some. This table has approximately 260,000 clones, 84% appearing once. Findings and limits, study-wide: Among TCR beta chains of equal frequency, HLA-associated ones were more clonally expanded in a later analysis.

V was pared by 6 bases and J by 4 bases, with 5 bases of the junction left unmatched. CDR3 size: 13 residues. CDR1 and CDR2 (germline): SNHLY, FYNNEI. Regarding this clone: Its antigen is unknown.

Sequenced input: PBMCs. This sequence joins TRBV2 and TRBJ2-5; TRBD1 aligns across 7 bases. The receptor was isolated from a middle-aged woman in good health and CMV-seropositive. The CDR3 region is CASRTGLAETQYF. CDR3 DNA sequence: TGTGCCAGCAGGACAGGGCTTGCAGAGACCCAGTACTTC.